Below are 4 T cell receptor beta chains sequenced from a single sample in a study of blood T cell repertoires in COVID-19. Measured with immunoSEQ multiplex PCR; TCRdb has only the in-frame clones, and not every one. The data hold 150,000 to 200,000 clones, with about 85% observed a single time. Sequenced: peripheral blood. Source of these receptors: a human donor with acute or convalescent COVID-19. The donor label of this sample is uncertain.

V is TRBV7-9 and J is TRBJ1-5; D gene unclear. CDR3 length equals 16 residues. Between the trimmed V and J ends, which lost 5 bases and 6 bases, there was a span of 20 bases. The V gene's germline CDR1 is SEHNR and CDR2 FQNEAQ (reference sequence). The CDR3 DNA is TGTGCCAGCAGCCTTGGAAAGGGAGGGCCCGGTCAGCCCCAGCATTTT. Residues: CASSLGKGGPGQPQHF.

This chain uses TRBV7-2 with TRBJ1-2; tentative D call: TRBD1 (5 bases). CDR3 size: 15 residues. From germline, CDR1 is SGHTA and CDR2 FQGNSA. V shed 3 bases and J shed 2 bases, with 13 bases lying between them. The DNA for the CDR3 is TGTGCCAGCAGCTTTCCTCGACAGACCAACTATGGCTACACCTTC. This gives the protein CASSFPRQTNYGYTF.

The rearrangement joins TRBV5-1 to TRBJ2-3; perhaps TRBD2 as D (8 bases). The length of the CDR3 is 15 residues. V was trimmed by 4 bases and J by 2 bases, leaving 14 bases between them. Germline V gene lookup returns CDR1 SGHRS and CDR2 YFSETQ. CDR3 protein: CASSPGGGNTDTQYF. The CDR3 coding sequence is TGCGCCAGCAGCCCGGGAGGGGGCAACACAGATACGCAGTATTTT.

The rearrangement links TRBV11-3 to TRBJ1-1; D uncertain. This CDR3 is 15 amino acids long. V lost 4 bases to trimming and J lost 5 bases, with 17 bases between them. Per the germline V gene, CDR1 is SGHNT and CDR2 is YENEEA. Here the CDR3 reads CASSSRTGGRTEAFF. CDR3 in DNA: TGTGCCAGCAGCTCCCGGACTGGCGGTAGGACTGAAGCTTTCTTT.